This T cell receptor beta chain was sequenced for a study of blood T cell repertoires in COVID-19. Study-wide background: The samples span acute and convalescent COVID-19 from the United States, Italy and Spain.

The protocol was immunoSEQ multiplex PCR, while the TCRdb copy is restricted to in-frame clones and leaves out a portion. The sample has hundreds of thousands of clones, about 89% seen once. Germline CDR1 is MNHEY and CDR2 is SVGAGI. The length of the CDR3 is 14 residues. V lost 6 bases to trimming and J lost 5 bases; unmatched junction nucleotides: 7. V usage is TRBV6-5 and J usage is TRBJ1-2, with TRBD1 identical over 9 bases. This TCR derives from a woman between 35 and 50 years old who had recovered from COVID-19. Material: peripheral blood. The CDR3 DNA follows: TGTGCCAGCAGGAAAGGGGGACAGGGATATGGCTACACCTTC. Protein product: CASRKGGQGYGYTF.